This T cell receptor (beta chain) was documented in a study of T cell repertoires in cytomegalovirus infection. Study-wide background: Public TCR beta signatures marked donors with CMV infection and the matching HLA.

TCRdb recomputed calls from the reads with MiXCR, one row per CDR3 protein. The sample holds 150,000 or so distinct CDR3 sequences; roughly 17% are singletons and the top ten take under 20%. About this clonotype: Its antigen remains unidentified.

Germline V gene data show CDR1 as SGDLS and CDR2 as YYNGEE. The CDR3 runs to 13 residues. V dropped 4 bases and J dropped 13; count of bases not matched to a gene: 10. Study-wide points: Totalled public TCR beta family frequency picked out people who carried CMV plus the relevant HLA. HLA-C-restricted TCR beta clonotypes specific for CMV led the ex vivo response.

Sequences were obtained from CD8+ T cells from PBMCs. The V gene is TRBV9, the J gene TRBJ1-4; TRBD1 matches at 7 bases. The sequence came from a human donor in good health (CMV status not recorded). Some clones in this sample may be carry-over from other donors' samples. CDR3 region: CASSTGTATALFF. CDR3 nucleotide sequence: TGTGCCAGCAGCACCGGGACAGCAACTGCACTGTTTTTT.